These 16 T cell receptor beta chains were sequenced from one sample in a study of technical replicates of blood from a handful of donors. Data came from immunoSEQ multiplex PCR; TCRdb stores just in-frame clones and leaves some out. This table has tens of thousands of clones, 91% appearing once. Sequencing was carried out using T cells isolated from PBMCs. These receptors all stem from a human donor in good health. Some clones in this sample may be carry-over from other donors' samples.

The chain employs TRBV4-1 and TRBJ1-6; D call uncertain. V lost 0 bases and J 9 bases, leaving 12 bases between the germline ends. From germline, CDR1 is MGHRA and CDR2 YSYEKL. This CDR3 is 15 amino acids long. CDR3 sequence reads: CASSQDGQAFSPLHF. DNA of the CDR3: TGCGCCAGCAGCCAAGATGGCCAGGCATTTTCACCCCTCCACTTT.

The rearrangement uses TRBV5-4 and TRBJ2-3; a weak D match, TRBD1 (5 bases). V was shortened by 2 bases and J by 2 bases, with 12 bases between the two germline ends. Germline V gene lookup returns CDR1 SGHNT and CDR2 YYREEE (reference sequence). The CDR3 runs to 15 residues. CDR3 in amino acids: CASSLGRAVTDTQYF. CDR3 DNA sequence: TGTGCCAGCAGCTTAGGCAGGGCCGTCACAGATACGCAGTATTTT.

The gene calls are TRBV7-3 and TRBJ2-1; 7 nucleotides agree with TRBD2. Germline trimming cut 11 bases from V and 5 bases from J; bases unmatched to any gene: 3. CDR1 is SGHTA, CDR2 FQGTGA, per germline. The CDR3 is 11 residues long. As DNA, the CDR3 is TGTGCCTCCGGGGGGAACAATGAGCAGTTCTTC. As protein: CASGGNNEQFF.

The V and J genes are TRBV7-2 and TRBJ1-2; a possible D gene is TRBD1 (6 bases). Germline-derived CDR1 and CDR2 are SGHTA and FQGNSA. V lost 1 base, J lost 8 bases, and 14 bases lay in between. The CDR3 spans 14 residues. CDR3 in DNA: TGTGCCAGCAGCTTAGATCTGGGACAACGGGGCTACACCTTC. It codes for CASSLDLGQRGYTF.

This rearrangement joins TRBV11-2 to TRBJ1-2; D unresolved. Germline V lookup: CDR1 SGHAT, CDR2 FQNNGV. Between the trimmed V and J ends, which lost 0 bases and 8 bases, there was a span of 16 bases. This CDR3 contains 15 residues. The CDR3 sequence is CASSLDSAGLGGYTF. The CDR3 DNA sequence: TGTGCCAGCAGCTTAGACAGTGCAGGTCTTGGAGGCTACACCTTC.

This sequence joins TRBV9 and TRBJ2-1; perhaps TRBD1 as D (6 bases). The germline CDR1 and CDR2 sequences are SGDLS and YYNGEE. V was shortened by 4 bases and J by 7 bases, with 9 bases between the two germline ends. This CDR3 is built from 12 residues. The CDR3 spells CASSSQGNEQFF. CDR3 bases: TGTGCCAGCAGCTCACAGGGTAATGAGCAGTTCTTC.

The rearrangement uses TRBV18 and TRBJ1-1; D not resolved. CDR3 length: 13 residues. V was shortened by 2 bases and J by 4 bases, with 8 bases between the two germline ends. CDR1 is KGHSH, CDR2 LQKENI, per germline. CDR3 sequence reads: CASSPGRGTEAFF. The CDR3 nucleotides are TGTGCCAGCTCACCAGGTCGGGGCACTGAAGCTTTCTTT.

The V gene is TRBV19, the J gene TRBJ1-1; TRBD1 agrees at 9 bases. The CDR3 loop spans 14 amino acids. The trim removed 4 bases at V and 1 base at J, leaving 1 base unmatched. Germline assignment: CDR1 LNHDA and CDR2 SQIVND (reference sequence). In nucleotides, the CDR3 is TGTGCCAGTAGTACGGACAGGGGGAACACTGAAGCTTTCTTT. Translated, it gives CASSTDRGNTEAFF.

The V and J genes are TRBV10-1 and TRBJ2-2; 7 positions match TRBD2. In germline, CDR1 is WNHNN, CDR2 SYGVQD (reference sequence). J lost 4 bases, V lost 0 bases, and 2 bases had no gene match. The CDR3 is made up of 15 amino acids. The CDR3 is CASSESGGSTGELFF. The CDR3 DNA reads TGCGCCAGCAGTGAGTCGGGAGGGTCCACCGGGGAGCTGTTTTTT.

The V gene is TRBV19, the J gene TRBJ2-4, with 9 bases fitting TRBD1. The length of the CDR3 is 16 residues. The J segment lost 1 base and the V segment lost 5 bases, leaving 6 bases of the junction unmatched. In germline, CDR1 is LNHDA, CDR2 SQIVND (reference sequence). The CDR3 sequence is CASSVDRGMAKNIQYF. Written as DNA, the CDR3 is TGTGCCAGTAGTGTCGACAGGGGGATGGCCAAAAACATTCAGTACTTC.

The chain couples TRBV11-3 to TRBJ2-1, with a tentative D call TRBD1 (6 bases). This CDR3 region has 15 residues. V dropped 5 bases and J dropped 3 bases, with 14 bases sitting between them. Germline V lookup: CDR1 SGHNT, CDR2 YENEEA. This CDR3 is CASSPGQTVYNEQFF. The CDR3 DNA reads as TGTGCCAGCAGCCCGGGACAAACCGTCTACAATGAGCAGTTCTTC.

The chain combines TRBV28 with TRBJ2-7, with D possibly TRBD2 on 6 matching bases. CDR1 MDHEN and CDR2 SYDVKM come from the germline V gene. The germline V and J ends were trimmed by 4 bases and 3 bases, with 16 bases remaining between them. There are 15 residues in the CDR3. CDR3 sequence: CASSYPYTSSYEQYF. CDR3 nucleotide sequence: TGTGCCAGCAGTTACCCCTATACTAGCAGCTACGAGCAGTACTTC.

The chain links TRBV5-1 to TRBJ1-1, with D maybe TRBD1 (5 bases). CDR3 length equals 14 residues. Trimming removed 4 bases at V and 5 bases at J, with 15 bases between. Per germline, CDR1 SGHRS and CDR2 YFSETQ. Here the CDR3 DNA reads TGCGCCAGCAGCCCCTTCGGGGGAGGAACTGAAGCTTTCTTT. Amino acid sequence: CASSPFGGGTEAFF.

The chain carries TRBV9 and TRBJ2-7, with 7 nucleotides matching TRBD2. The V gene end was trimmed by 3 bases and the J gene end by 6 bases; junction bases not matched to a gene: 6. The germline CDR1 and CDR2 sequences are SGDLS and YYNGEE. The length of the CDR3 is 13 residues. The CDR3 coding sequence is TGTGCCAGCAGCGCGGGGGGTAGGGGCGAGCAGTACTTC. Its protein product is CASSAGGRGEQYF.

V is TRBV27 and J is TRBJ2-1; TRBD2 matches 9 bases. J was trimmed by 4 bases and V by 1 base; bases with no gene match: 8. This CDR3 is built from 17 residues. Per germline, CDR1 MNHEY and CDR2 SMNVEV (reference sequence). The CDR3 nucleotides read TGTGCCAGCAGTTTATGGGCCTCGACTAGCGGATACAATGAGCAGTTCTTC. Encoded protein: CASSLWASTSGYNEQFF.

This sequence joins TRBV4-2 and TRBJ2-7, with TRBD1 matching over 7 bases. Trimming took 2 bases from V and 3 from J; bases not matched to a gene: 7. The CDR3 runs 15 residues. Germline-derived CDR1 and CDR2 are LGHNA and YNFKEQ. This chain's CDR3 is CASSQRTGAGYEQYF. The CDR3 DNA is TGTGCCAGCAGCCAACGGACAGGCGCCGGCTACGAGCAGTACTTC.